Below, 15 T cell receptor beta chains from the same sample are listed, as sequenced in a study of blood T cell repertoires in COVID-19. Sequencing was performed with immunoSEQ multiplex PCR; in TCRdb, only in-frame clones are kept and a portion is missing. The sample includes tens of thousands of clones, 70% to 90% of them seen just once. The sequenced material came from peripheral blood. The receptors stem from a human donor in a cohort sampled during active COVID-19.

In this sample, this clone turned up a few times. This chain uses TRBV24-1 with TRBJ1-2; possibly TRBD1 for D (6 bases). The V end lost 5 bases, the J end lost 3 bases, and 15 bases lay between the germline ends. Germline V gene lookup returns CDR1 KGHDR and CDR2 SFDVKD. The CDR3 is made up of 15 amino acids. The CDR3 is CATSGVVKGDYGYTF. The DNA for the CDR3 is TGTGCCACCAGTGGGGTAGTGAAGGGGGACTATGGCTACACCTTC.

This rearrangement joins TRBV5-4 to TRBJ2-7; 7 positions match TRBD1. The CDR3 is made up of 15 amino acids. Germline lookup yields CDR1 SGHNT and CDR2 YYREEE (reference sequence). Trimming at V came to 0 bases and at J to 4 bases, leaving 7 bases not matched to a gene. The CDR3: CASSLGQGDLYEQYF. The CDR3 nucleotides read TGTGCCAGCAGCTTGGGCCAGGGGGACCTATACGAGCAGTACTTC.

V gene TRBV5-1 combines with J gene TRBJ2-3, with TRBD2 identical over 8 bases. This CDR3 has 14 residues. CDR1 and CDR2 (germline): SGHRS, YFSETQ. Losses at the gene ends were 2 bases for V and 4 bases for J; bases not matched to a gene: 3. The CDR3 loop reads CASSLLAGPDTQYF. In nucleotides, the CDR3 is TGCGCCAGCAGCTTATTAGCGGGACCAGATACGCAGTATTTT.

In DNA, the CDR3 is TGTGCCAGCAGCCCTAACAGGGGGAACACCGGGGAGCTGTTTTTT. It yields the protein CASSPNRGNTGELFF. The chain combines TRBV11-3 with TRBJ2-2; 7 bases align to TRBD1. CDR1 is SGHNT, CDR2 YENEEA, per germline. This CDR3 has 15 residues. Losses at the gene ends were 5 bases for V and 1 base for J; bases not matched to a gene: 4.

The rearrangement links TRBV19 to TRBJ2-6; 9 bases match TRBD1. This CDR3 is built from 17 residues. Germline CDR1 is LNHDA and CDR2 is SQIVND (reference sequence). V shed 6 bases, J shed 0 bases, and the junction held 6 bases outside the gene matches. CDR3 DNA: TGTGCCAGTAGGGCTGACAGGGGGAACTCTGGGGCCAACGTCCTGACTTTC. Residues: CASRADRGNSGANVLTF.

The chain joins TRBV11-2 to TRBJ2-5, with D maybe TRBD2 (6 bases). V was cut by 6 bases and J by 2 bases, with 16 bases left in between. Germline CDR1 reads SGHAT; CDR2 reads FQNNGV. CDR3 length equals 15 residues. The CDR3 DNA follows: TGTGCCAGCAGTCTCTTCGGAGGGCGGCAAGAGACCCAGTACTTC. It codes for CASSLFGGRQETQYF.

The chain uses TRBV27 and TRBJ2-3; D gene ambiguous. The CDR3 length is 13 residues. The V gene lost 2 bases and the J gene lost 6 bases, with 9 bases spanning the gap. Germline values: CDR1 MNHEY, CDR2 SMNVEV (reference sequence). The CDR3 DNA reads as TGTGCCAGCAGTTTACCCGGTTGGGATACGCAGTATTTT. Its protein product is CASSLPGWDTQYF.

The chain carries TRBV6-6 and TRBJ1-3; no reliable D call. In germline, CDR1 is MNHNY, CDR2 SVGAGI (reference sequence). CDR3 length: 15 amino acids. V was trimmed by 5 bases and J by 0 bases, leaving 11 bases between them. In DNA form, the CDR3 reads TGTGCCAGCAGTCCCGCAGGCCACTCTGGAAACACCATATATTTT. Protein product: CASSPAGHSGNTIYF.

V is TRBV2 and J is TRBJ2-5, with 11 bases lining up with TRBD2. The CDR3 runs 15 residues. V lost 7 bases, J lost 5 bases, and 9 bases stayed unmatched. The germline CDR1 and CDR2 sequences are SNHLY and FYNNEI. The CDR3 nucleotides are TGTGCCAGCACCTCCCAGACTAGCGGGATGGAGACCCAGTACTTC. This translates into CASTSQTSGMETQYF. Looking up the rest from reference TRBV2 and TRBJ2-5 gives the full variable domain: EPEVTQTPSHQVTQMGQEVILRCVPISNHLYFYWYRQILGQKVEFLVSFYNNEISEKSEIFDDQFSVERPDGSNFTLKIRSTKLEDSAMYFCASTSQTSGMETQYFGPGTRLLVL.

The chain couples TRBV28 to TRBJ2-2, with 8 nucleotides matching TRBD1. The CDR3 length is 16 residues. With V trimmed by 3 bases and J by 5 bases, 8 bases remained unmatched. CDR1 is MDHEN, CDR2 SYDVKM, per germline. CDR3 amino acids: CASSFDGQGSTGELFF. Here the CDR3 DNA reads TGTGCCAGCAGTTTTGATGGACAGGGCTCTACCGGGGAGCTGTTTTTT.

The CDR3 spells CASSPLTIAGGSTDTQYF. As DNA, the CDR3 is TGTGCCAGCTCACCGCTAACGATAGCGGGAGGGAGCACAGATACGCAGTATTTT. This rearrangement joins TRBV18 to TRBJ2-3; 11 bases fit TRBD2. The CDR3 is 18 amino acids. With V trimmed by 3 bases and J by 0 bases, 8 bases remained unmatched. Germline V gene sequence: CDR1 KGHSH, CDR2 LQKENI.

This clone showed up just once. The chain carries TRBV11-3 and TRBJ2-1, with 11 bases that match TRBD2. Trimming cost V 1 base and J 6 bases; bases outside gene matches: 5. Germline CDR1 SGHNT, CDR2 YENEEA. The CDR3 is made up of 16 amino acids. CDR3 sequence: CASSLVIAGGANEQFF. The CDR3 DNA is TGTGCCAGCAGCTTAGTAATAGCGGGAGGGGCCAATGAGCAGTTCTTC.

The rearrangement uses TRBV27 and TRBJ2-7, with TRBD2 identical over 9 bases. CDR3 size: 16 residues. The J segment lost 2 bases and the V segment lost 6 bases, leaving 11 bases of the junction unmatched. Germline V lookup: CDR1 MNHEY, CDR2 SMNVEV (reference sequence). CDR3 bases: TGTGCCAGCAGGGGATGGGGTAGCGGGAGTACCTACGAGCAGTACTTC. Protein: CASRGWGSGSTYEQYF.

This chain connects TRBV7-9 to TRBJ1-5; 7 bases are shared with TRBD1. This CDR3 region has 16 residues. Germline loops: CDR1 SEHNR, CDR2 FQNEAQ (reference sequence). The J segment lost 4 bases and the V segment lost 2 bases, leaving 8 bases of the junction unmatched. The CDR3 region has the DNA TGTGCCAGCAGCTTACCGGGGGCAGGGGGGAATCAGCCCCAGCATTTT. This sequence encodes CASSLPGAGGNQPQHF. The full variable domain, rest sourced from reference TRBV7-9 and TRBJ1-5, is DTGVSQNPRHKITKRGQNVTFRCDPISEHNRLYWYRQTLGQGPEFLTYFQNEAQLEKSRLLSDRFSAERPKGSFSTLEIQRTEQGDSAMYLCASSLPGAGGNQPQHFGDGTRLSIL.

The chain employs TRBV27 and TRBJ2-5; tentatively, D is TRBD1 (6 bases). The CDR3 runs to 14 residues. V dropped 2 bases and J dropped 5 bases, with 12 bases sitting between them. Per the germline V gene, CDR1 is MNHEY and CDR2 is SMNVEV (reference sequence). Written as DNA, the CDR3 is TGTGCCAGCAGTTTAGGTGGGACAAGGGAGACCCAGTACTTC. This codes for CASSLGGTRETQYF.